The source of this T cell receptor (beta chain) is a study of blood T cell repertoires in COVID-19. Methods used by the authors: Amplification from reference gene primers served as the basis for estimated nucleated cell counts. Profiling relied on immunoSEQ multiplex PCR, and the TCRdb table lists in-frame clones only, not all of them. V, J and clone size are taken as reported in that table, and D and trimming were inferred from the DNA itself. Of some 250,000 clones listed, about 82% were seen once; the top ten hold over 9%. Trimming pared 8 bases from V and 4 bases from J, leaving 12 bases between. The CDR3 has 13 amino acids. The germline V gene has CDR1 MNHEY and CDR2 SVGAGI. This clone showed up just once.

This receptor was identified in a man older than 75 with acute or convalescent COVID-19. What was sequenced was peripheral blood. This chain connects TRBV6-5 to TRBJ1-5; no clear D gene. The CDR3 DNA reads TGTGCCAGCCGCGGCAAGCCAAATCAGCCCCAGCATTTT. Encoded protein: CASRGKPNQPQHF.